Shown below are 30 T cell receptor beta chains from a single sample sequenced in a study of shared T cell receptors in the human thymus (dated by TCRdb to the early 2020s). Library generation was performed with the immunoSEQ multiplex PCR assay. This is the immuneACCESS table as TCRdb keeps it, with only in-frame sequences that have V and J called. A part of the clones is gone; compared with another copy, unresolved V genes explain less than half, and the rest is unexplained. This sample holds 500,000 to 550,000 clones; approximately 80% were observed only once. The top ten clonotypes cover less than 0.015% of the sample. This same sample was also taken into another study, of human thymus T cells.

Sequenced material: thymocytes. Receptors originate from a boy less than two years old with a congenital heart defect. Donor details come from another sample of the same person, matched by shared clones.

This chain connects TRBV6-1 to TRBJ1-2; D is possibly TRBD1 (6 bases). CDR1 is MNHNS, CDR2 SASEGT, per germline. V was pared by 0 bases and J by 8 bases, with 10 bases between. The CDR3 contains 13 residues. DNA of the CDR3: TGTGCCAGCAGTGAAGCACAGGGAAAGGGCTACACCTTC. Its translation: CASSEAQGKGYTF.

V gene TRBV11-2 combines with J gene TRBJ1-1, with 7 bases fitting TRBD1. CDR1 and CDR2 (germline): SGHAT, FQNNGV. This CDR3 spans 14 amino acids. With 5 bases clipped from V and 8 bases from J, the junction kept 11 bases outside the gene matches. As DNA, the CDR3 is TGTGCCAGCAGCGCAACAGGGGAACTGGCAGAAGCTTTCTTT. Its translation is CASSATGELAEAFF.

V usage is TRBV6-1 and J usage is TRBJ2-3, with a tentative D call TRBD2 (5 bases). V gave up 4 bases and J gave up 0 bases, with 17 bases separating them. The CDR3 consists of 17 residues. CDR1 is MNHNS and CDR2 is SASEGT in the germline V gene. DNA for the CDR3: TGTGCCAGCAGTGTCCTCCAGCGGCCTCTTAGCACAGATACGCAGTATTTT. Amino acids: CASSVLQRPLSTDTQYF.

The rearrangement uses TRBV7-3 and TRBJ2-3; the D gene is possibly TRBD2 (6 bases). The V gene lost 5 bases and the J gene lost 0 bases, with 21 bases spanning the gap. CDR1 and CDR2 from the germline V gene are SGHTA and FQGTGA. The CDR3 consists of 18 residues. The CDR3 sequence is CASSPQMPGDQSTDTQYF. CDR3 nucleotides: TGTGCCAGCAGCCCCCAAATGCCGGGGGACCAAAGCACAGATACGCAGTATTTT.

V and J are TRBV30 and TRBJ2-6; 7 nucleotides match TRBD1. The CDR3 totals 19 residues. V was pared by 2 bases and J by 3 bases, with 16 bases of the junction left unmatched. Germline V CDR1 and CDR2: GTSNPN, SVGIG (reference sequence). This CDR3 is CAWSPVPIGGAGGANVLTF. CDR3 sequence (DNA): TGTGCCTGGAGTCCTGTCCCTATAGGGGGCGCCGGTGGGGCCAACGTCCTGACTTTC.

The chain is built from TRBV6-5 and TRBJ1-2; D is undetermined. There are 14 residues in the CDR3. Deletions cut 4 bases from V and 4 bases from J, with 13 bases between. Germline lookup yields CDR1 MNHEY and CDR2 SVGAGI. The CDR3 region is CASSSERSGYGYTF. Written as DNA, the CDR3 is TGTGCCAGCAGTTCCGAACGCTCAGGCTATGGCTACACCTTC.

The chain joins TRBV30 to TRBJ2-7; 8 positions agree with TRBD2. Germline CDR1 reads GTSNPN; CDR2 reads SVGIG (reference sequence). This CDR3 contains 16 residues. V lost 0 bases and J lost 5; bases outside the gene matches: 12. The CDR3 DNA is TGTGCCTGGAGTGTTTTTCGGGAGGGCCGGGGCGACGAGCAGTACTTC. Translation gives CAWSVFREGRGDEQYF.

This clone was seen only once. This chain uses TRBV10-3 with TRBJ1-4, with 8 bases aligning to TRBD1. Germline V gene data show CDR1 as ENHRY and CDR2 as SYGVKD. This CDR3 contains 16 residues. The trim removed 6 bases at V and 8 bases at J, leaving 14 bases unmatched. The CDR3, as DNA: TGTGCCATCAGCCAGGACAGGGAGTTTAGCAGGGAAAAACTGTTTTTT. This encodes CAISQDREFSREKLFF.

The CDR3 region has the DNA TGTGCCAGCAGTATGGGCCCTGGGGGGGGTAGCGGGCCTTCCTACAATGAGCAGTTCTTC. Translating gives CASSMGPGGGSGPSYNEQFF. The chain carries TRBV27 and TRBJ2-1; 7 bases agree with TRBD2. The germline gives CDR1 MNHEY, CDR2 SMNVEV (reference sequence). The trim removed 5 bases at V and 1 base at J, leaving 20 bases unmatched. CDR3 size: 20 residues.

The chain carries TRBV7-9 and TRBJ2-1, with 13 positions matching TRBD2. This CDR3 is built from 16 residues. With V trimmed by 6 bases and J by 8 bases, 10 bases remained unmatched. Germline V lookup: CDR1 SEHNR, CDR2 FQNEAQ (reference sequence). DNA for the CDR3: TGTGCCAGCAGTTCAGGACTAGCGGGAGACCTCTATGAGCAGTTCTTC. Its protein is CASSSGLAGDLYEQFF. The full variable domain, rest sourced from reference TRBV7-9 and TRBJ2-1, is DTGVSQNPRHKITKRGQNVTFRCDPISEHNRLYWYRQTLGQGPEFLTYFQNEAQLEKSRLLSDRFSAERPKGSFSTLEIQRTEQGDSAMYLCASSSGLAGDLYEQFFGPGTRLTVL.

The rearrangement joins TRBV10-2 to TRBJ2-7; D possibly corresponds to TRBD2 (6 bases). The V gene lost 2 bases and the J gene lost 2 bases, with 13 bases spanning the gap. The CDR3 spans 15 residues. CDR1 WSHSY and CDR2 SAAADI come from the germline V gene. This chain's CDR3 is CASSESRGGTYEQYF. Here the CDR3 DNA reads TGCGCCAGCAGTGAGAGTCGGGGAGGAACCTACGAGCAGTACTTC.

The chain employs TRBV5-5 and TRBJ2-7; weak D call: TRBD2 (6 bases). From germline, CDR1 is SGHKS and CDR2 YYEKEE (reference sequence). The CDR3 is 14 amino acids. V was trimmed by 7 bases and J by 3 bases, leaving 17 bases between them. The CDR3 DNA reads as TGTGCCAGCCAACCCCGGGAGAAAATCTACGAGCAGTACTTC. Translation gives CASQPREKIYEQYF.

V is TRBV29-1 and J is TRBJ2-1; TRBD2 agrees at 12 bases. The CDR3 covers 14 residues. Germline assignment: CDR1 SQVTM and CDR2 ANQGSEA. The junction had 4 bases not matched to a gene; V was cut back by 6 bases and J by 4 bases. DNA for the CDR3: TGCAGCGTACGACTAGCGGGAGAGTACAATGAGCAGTTCTTC. Protein: CSVRLAGEYNEQFF.

The chain couples TRBV5-1 to TRBJ1-2; D unclear. V was trimmed by 4 bases and J by 3 bases, leaving 16 bases between them. CDR1 is SGHRS and CDR2 is YFSETQ in the germline V gene. The CDR3 length is 15 residues. The CDR3 sequence is CASSRLVALDYGYTF. The CDR3 DNA follows: TGCGCCAGCAGCCGTTTGGTGGCCCTCGACTATGGCTACACCTTC.

A remark on this clone: This specimen includes other DNA sequences encoding the same CDR3. The rearrangement links TRBV20-1 to TRBJ2-7; no clear D gene. The length of the CDR3 is 10 residues. From germline, CDR1 is DFQATT and CDR2 SNEGSKA (reference sequence). Trimming removed 4 bases at V and 3 bases at J, with 4 bases between. DNA for the CDR3: TGCAGTGCTACCAGCTACGAGCAGTACTTC. This encodes CSATSYEQYF.

The chain uses TRBV27 and TRBJ1-5, with a weak D call TRBD1 (5 bases). The CDR3 is 15 residues long. Deletions cut 0 bases from V and 1 base from J, with 7 bases between. The germline V gene encodes CDR1 MNHEY and CDR2 SMNVEV (reference sequence). The DNA for the CDR3 is TGTGCCAGCAGTTTATCGACAGCGAGCAATCAGCCCCAGCATTTT. Translating gives CASSLSTASNQPQHF.

The genes are TRBV7-9 and TRBJ2-7; 7 bases fit TRBD2. The length of the CDR3 is 16 residues. Germline trimming cut 5 bases from V and 3 bases from J; bases unmatched to any gene: 13. Germline V gives CDR1 SEHNR, CDR2 FQNEAQ (reference sequence). The CDR3 spells CASSPRGAGRDYEQYF. CDR3 bases: TGTGCCAGCAGCCCTAGGGGAGCGGGAAGGGACTACGAGCAGTACTTC.

V usage is TRBV5-6 and J usage is TRBJ2-3; 16 bases fit TRBD2. The CDR3 has 19 amino acids. V was pared by 5 bases and J by 6 bases, with 15 bases of the junction left unmatched. Germline loops: CDR1 SGHDT, CDR2 YYEEEE. CDR3 nucleotide sequence: TGTGCCAGCAGTCACTCCGGGACTAGCGGGAGGGCCGTAAAGGATACGCAGTATTTT. Its protein product is CASSHSGTSGRAVKDTQYF.

The chain uses TRBV7-9 and TRBJ2-1, with a tentative D call TRBD2 (6 bases). CDR3 length: 15 residues. The V end lost 5 bases, the J end lost 2 bases, and 13 bases lay between the germline ends. Germline loops: CDR1 SEHNR, CDR2 FQNEAQ (reference sequence). The CDR3, as DNA: TGTGCCAGCAGCATCGACCCGGGGGCCTACAATGAGCAGTTCTTC. This codes for CASSIDPGAYNEQFF.

This clone was seen once. The rearrangement links TRBV15 to TRBJ2-5; 8 bases match TRBD2. Germline V CDR1 and CDR2: LNHNV, YYDKDF (reference sequence). J lost 3 bases, V lost 1 base, and 10 bases had no gene match. The CDR3 is made up of 17 amino acids. The DNA for the CDR3 is TGTGCCACCAGCAGAGCCCAGTTTTCGGGACTAGAAGAGACCCAGTACTTC. This gives the protein CATSRAQFSGLEETQYF.

This chain joins TRBV4-3 and TRBJ2-3; 10 bases line up with TRBD2. This CDR3 has 20 residues. Losses at the gene ends were 3 bases for V and 0 bases for J; bases not matched to a gene: 15. Germline V gene data show CDR1 as LGHNA and CDR2 as YSLEER. The DNA for the CDR3 is TGCGCCAGCAGCCACGCATTGGGTAGCGGGAGGCCCCCTAGCACAGATACGCAGTATTTT. Protein product: CASSHALGSGRPPSTDTQYF.

The chain employs TRBV7-6 and TRBJ2-7; possibly TRBD1 for D (6 bases). CDR3 length: 15 amino acids. Germline CDR1 reads SGHVS; CDR2 reads FNYEAQ. Trimming cost V 5 bases and J 0 bases, with 14 bases left between them. This chain's CDR3 is CASSPGVGSSYEQYF. DNA for the CDR3: TGTGCCAGCAGCCCAGGGGTAGGCAGCTCCTACGAGCAGTACTTC.

This rearrangement joins TRBV4-1 to TRBJ1-5, with TRBD1 matching 8 bases. This CDR3 comprises 16 residues. Germline CDR1 is MGHRA and CDR2 is YSYEKL. V shed 2 bases, J shed 5 bases, and the junction held 8 bases outside the gene matches. CDR3 loop: CASSQNGTGWDQPQHF. CDR3 sequence (DNA): TGCGCCAGCAGCCAAAACGGGACAGGTTGGGATCAGCCCCAGCATTTT.

The genes are TRBV10-1 and TRBJ2-1; the D gene is possibly TRBD1 (6 bases). The CDR3 extends over 17 amino acids. Germline V gene lookup returns CDR1 WNHNN and CDR2 SYGVQD (reference sequence). Trimming removed 3 bases from V and 10 bases from J, with 25 bases in between. The CDR3 loop is CASSEFDGTRPFAEQFF. The DNA for the CDR3 is TGCGCCAGCAGTGAATTTGACGGGACAAGGCCCTTCGCCGAGCAGTTCTTC.

V and J are TRBV4-2 and TRBJ2-7; 8 nucleotides align to TRBD1. Losses at the gene ends were 0 bases for V and 2 bases for J; bases not matched to a gene: 3. The CDR3 runs to 15 residues. Germline V lookup: CDR1 LGHNA, CDR2 YNFKEQ. The CDR3 DNA sequence: TGTGCCAGCAGCCAAGATGACAGGGGCACCTACGAGCAGTACTTC. This translates into CASSQDDRGTYEQYF.

This clone has just one count. This sequence joins TRBV30 and TRBJ2-1; TRBD2 matches 12 bases. The CDR3 sequence is 15 residues long. CDR1 and CDR2 (germline): GTSNPN, SVGIG (reference sequence). J lost 9 bases, V lost 0 bases, and 6 bases had no gene match. CDR3 sequence: CAWSVRLAGESEQFF. DNA of the CDR3: TGTGCCTGGAGTGTACGACTAGCGGGAGAGAGTGAGCAGTTCTTC.

J is TRBJ2-7 and V is TRBV7-9; maybe TRBD1 (6 bases). This CDR3 comprises 13 residues. Germline assignment: CDR1 SEHNR and CDR2 FQNEAQ (reference sequence). V was pared by 3 bases and J by 12 bases, with 18 bases between. CDR3 nucleotides: TGTGCCAGCAGCTTCGTAGAACAGGGCTCACCGTACTTC. This codes for CASSFVEQGSPYF.

The chain has TRBV6-1 and TRBJ1-5, with D possibly matching TRBD1 (6 bases). V was shortened by 4 bases and J by 7 bases, with 14 bases between the two germline ends. In germline, CDR1 is MNHNS, CDR2 SASEGT. The CDR3 consists of 14 residues. The DNA for the CDR3 is TGTGCCAGCAGTGGTGGGACATCTCGACAGCCCCAGCATTTT. It yields the protein CASSGGTSRQPQHF.

The rearrangement uses TRBV4-3 and TRBJ2-3; tentatively, D is TRBD1 (7 bases). CDR1 LGHNA and CDR2 YSLEER come from the germline V gene. Between the trimmed V and J ends, which lost 2 bases and 6 bases, there was a span of 18 bases. The CDR3 has 16 residues. CDR3 nucleotide sequence: TGCGCCAGCAGCCAATACCCCCGACAGGGACTGGATACGCAGTATTTT. Translation: CASSQYPRQGLDTQYF.

This clone has just a few counts. The rearrangement joins TRBV4-3 to TRBJ1-1; D gene unclear. The V end lost 0 bases, the J end lost 1 base, and 9 bases lay between the germline ends. The CDR3 length is 15 residues. The germline gives CDR1 LGHNA, CDR2 YSLEER. CDR3 loop: CASSQDGQANTEAFF. CDR3 nucleotide sequence: TGCGCCAGCAGCCAAGATGGGCAAGCGAACACTGAAGCTTTCTTT.